This T cell receptor beta chain was captured by sequencing in a study of cytomegalovirus exposure and HLA in healthy donors. PCR amplification relied on 60 Vbeta primers (plus 13 Jbeta primers). The assay was immunoSEQ multiplex PCR, and TCRdb's table has in-frame clones only and misses some. Among some 130,000 clones listed, almost 80% were seen once. Germline loops: CDR1 SGDLS, CDR2 YYNGEE. Trimming pared 0 bases from V and 2 bases from J, leaving 9 bases between. CDR3 length: 15 residues. Material: PBMCs. This chain uses TRBV9 with TRBJ2-1; D possibly corresponds to TRBD2 (5 bases). This TCR derives from a female donor in good health and CMV-seronegative. Here the CDR3 reads CASSVVATTYNEQFF. As DNA, the CDR3 is TGTGCCAGCAGCGTAGTAGCGACAACCTACAATGAGCAGTTCTTC.